These T cell receptor beta chains were read from a single sample in a study of blood T cell repertoires in COVID-19. The method was immunoSEQ multiplex PCR; TCRdb's version includes in-frame clones alone and lacks a portion of them. The table has more than 50,000 clones, over 75% seen once. The sample was peripheral blood. These receptors all stem from a human donor in a cohort sampled during active COVID-19. The CDR3 runs from the conserved cysteine through the conserved F or W. Each record gives: J gene, D gene, clone size, V gene, CDR3 protein, CDR3 DNA. The D gene is left open where the match is weak. Size tells how often a clone was seen (once, few, many) or the class of an expanded clone, and some rows leave it out.

TRBJ2-7 . once TRBV12-3/TRBV12-4 CASSLGNYEQYF TGTGCCAGCAGTTTAGGTAACTACGAGCAGTACTTC
TRBJ2-4 . once TRBV27 CASSPPRGGGENIQYF TGTGCCAGCAGTCCTCCAAGAGGAGGGGGGGAAAACATTCAGTACTTC
TRBJ2-2 . . TRBV5-8 CASSRQSRDTGELFF TGTGCCAGCAGCCGACAGTCTCGAGACACCGGGGAGCTGTTTTTT
TRBJ2-1 . . TRBV5-1 CASSLEGSLSLYNEQFF TGCGCCAGCAGCTTGGAGGGGTCCCTTTCCCTATACAATGAGCAGTTCTTC
TRBJ2-7 TRBD2 . TRBV27 CASSKVSGRVYEQYF TGTGCCAGCAGTAAGGTTAGCGGGAGAGTCTACGAGCAGTACTTC
TRBJ1-5 . . TRBV5-6 CASRECSNQPQHF TGTGCCAGCCGGGAGTGCAGCAATCAGCCCCAGCATTTT
TRBJ2-3 . once TRBV9 CASSVRVQGSTDTQYF TGTGCCAGCAGCGTCCGGGTCCAGGGTAGCACAGATACGCAGTATTTT
TRBJ1-1 TRBD1 once TRBV7-8 CASSLLFGTENTEAFF TGTGCCAGCAGCTTACTATTTGGGACAGAGAACACTGAAGCTTTCTTT
TRBJ2-3 . . TRBV6-4 CASSVMAGGTDTQYF TGTGCCAGCAGTGTCATGGCAGGGGGGACAGATACGCAGTATTTT
TRBJ2-5 TRBD2 . TRBV5-6 CASSRTSGRTRQETQYF TGTGCCAGCAGCCGGACTAGCGGGAGGACAAGGCAAGAGACCCAGTACTTC
TRBJ2-7 . once TRBV9 CASSVNSVGEQYF TGTGCCAGCAGCGTTAATAGTGTCGGCGAGCAGTACTTC
TRBJ2-7 TRBD2 . TRBV19 CASSFTGGRYEQYF TGTGCCAGTAGTTTCACGGGAGGGCGATACGAGCAGTACTTC
TRBJ2-7 . few TRBV30 CASTGKSYEQYF TGTGCCTCAACAGGGAAATCCTACGAGCAGTACTTC
TRBJ1-3 . . TRBV16 CASSLHITGDSGNTIYF TGTGCCAGCAGCCTCCACATCACAGGAGACTCTGGAAACACCATATATTTT
TRBJ1-1 . . TRBV10-3 CAISVGGNTEAFF TGTGCCATCAGTGTTGGAGGGAACACTGAAGCTTTCTTT
TRBJ2-1 TRBD1 . TRBV19 CASSIVGDSVNEQFF TGTGCCAGTAGTATAGTAGGGGACAGCGTCAATGAGCAGTTCTTC
TRBJ2-7 . few TRBV5-4 CASSSSAEEQYF TGTGCCAGCAGTAGTTCTGCGGAGGAGCAGTACTTC
TRBJ2-5 TRBD1 . TRBV18 CASSPPRTGIETQYF TGTGCCAGCTCACCACCCCGGACAGGGATCGAGACCCAGTACTTC
TRBJ2-7 TRBD2 . TRBV5-1 CASKGTSGMFDEQYF TGCGCCAGCAAGGGAACTAGCGGGATGTTTGACGAGCAGTACTTC
TRBJ2-7 . . TRBV27 CASSWVGGEQYF TGTGCCAGCAGTTGGGTAGGGGGCGAGCAGTACTTC
TRBJ2-6 . . TRBV7-3 CASSLIAPSGANVLTF TGTGCCAGCAGCTTAATAGCCCCCTCTGGGGCCAACGTCCTGACTTTC
TRBJ1-2 TRBD1 . TRBV29-1 CSVWTQGGLYGYTF TGCAGCGTCTGGACTCAAGGGGGCTTATATGGCTACACCTTC
TRBJ2-1 . . TRBV2 CASRQELHHEQFF TGTGCCAGCAGACAGGAACTACACCATGAGCAGTTCTTC
TRBJ1-2 TRBD1 . TRBV7-9 CASSSTGGPNYGYTF TGTGCCAGCAGCTCCACAGGGGGACCGAACTATGGCTACACCTTC
TRBJ1-1 TRBD1 . TRBV3-1/TRBV3-2 CASSPRDRVKDTEAFF TGTGCCAGCAGCCCCCGGGACAGGGTAAAGGACACTGAAGCTTTCTTT
TRBJ2-7 TRBD1 . TRBV4-1 CASSQMDREWNEQYF TGCGCCAGCAGCCAAATGGACAGGGAGTGGAACGAGCAGTACTTC
TRBJ1-2 . . TRBV28 CASSLGGTANYGYTF TGTGCCAGCAGTTTGGGCGGGACGGCTAACTATGGCTACACCTTC
TRBJ2-7 TRBD1 . TRBV5-8 CASSSPGTGVTFGAYEQYF TGTGCCAGCAGCAGCCCCGGGACAGGGGTGACTTTTGGAGCCTACGAGCAGTACTTC
TRBJ1-5 TRBD1 once TRBV5-1 CASSLLRGRGQPQHF TGCGCCAGCAGCTTACTCAGGGGGCGGGGGCAGCCCCAGCATTTT
TRBJ2-7 TRBD1 . TRBV18 CASSPLGQGFRSYEQYF TGTGCCAGCTCACCACTAGGACAGGGGTTTAGGTCCTACGAGCAGTACTTC
TRBJ2-1 TRBD2 . TRBV6-2/TRBV6-3 CASSSALAGNLNEQFF TGTGCCAGCAGTTCCGCCTTAGCGGGGAACCTCAATGAGCAGTTCTTC
TRBJ1-1 . . TRBV19 CASKDTPNTEAFF TGTGCCAGTAAAGACACCCCGAACACTGAAGCTTTCTTT
TRBJ2-7 . . TRBV27 CASGSRAGLTNEQYF TGTGCCAGCGGATCTAGGGCTGGACTAACTAACGAGCAGTACTTC
TRBJ2-7 . . TRBV18 CASSPPLARYEQYF TGTGCCAGCTCACCACCTCTAGCACGATACGAGCAGTACTTC
TRBJ2-7 . . TRBV7-2 CASSLDRGFGEQYF TGTGCCAGCAGCTTAGATCGGGGTTTCGGCGAGCAGTACTTC
TRBJ2-5 . . TRBV6-5 CASSYSGRTAQETQYF TGTGCCAGCAGTTACTCGGGCAGGACTGCCCAAGAGACCCAGTACTTC
TRBJ2-7 TRBD2 . TRBV4-1 CASSPSGSFEQYF TGCGCCAGCAGCCCGAGCGGGAGTTTCGAGCAGTACTTC
TRBJ2-3 . . TRBV23-1 CASSLPSTDTQYF TGCGCCAGCAGTCTCCCTAGCACAGATACGCAGTATTTT
TRBJ1-3 . . TRBV3-1/TRBV3-2 CASSQDAFPRGGNTIYF TGTGCCAGCAGCCAAGACGCATTCCCTCGAGGAGGGAACACCATATATTTT
TRBJ2-7 . . TRBV7-2 CASSGPGQSDEQYF TGTGCCAGCAGCGGCCCCGGACAATCCGACGAGCAGTACTTC
TRBJ2-7 TRBD1 . TRBV4-1 CASSPGQGSSYEQYF TGCGCCAGCAGCCCAGGACAGGGTTCTTCCTACGAGCAGTACTTC
TRBJ1-2 TRBD1 . TRBV7-6 CASSPGDRGKVYGYTF TGTGCCAGCAGTCCCGGGGACAGGGGGAAGGTTTATGGCTACACCTTC
TRBJ2-1 TRBD2 . TRBV7-9 CASSFFVAGVNEQFF TGTGCCAGCAGCTTCTTCGTAGCGGGGGTGAATGAGCAGTTCTTC
TRBJ2-5 . . TRBV2 CASKIARTEETQYF TGTGCCAGCAAGATAGCGCGTACAGAAGAGACCCAGTACTTC
TRBJ1-2 . . TRBV27 CASSFRAEYGYTF TGTGCCAGCAGTTTCAGGGCAGAATATGGCTACACCTTC
TRBJ2-1 . . TRBV7-2 CASSLVTGWEQFF TGTGCCAGCAGCTTAGTTACGGGTTGGGAGCAGTTCTTC
TRBJ2-1 . . TRBV2 CASMFGGPYNEQFF TGTGCCAGCATGTTCGGGGGGCCCTACAATGAGCAGTTCTTC
TRBJ2-7 TRBD2 once TRBV14 CASKEAGGANEQYF TGTGCCAGCAAAGAAGCGGGAGGTGCCAACGAGCAGTACTTC
TRBJ2-3 TRBD2 . TRBV3-1/TRBV3-2 CASSRRLAGAGDTQYF TGTGCCAGCAGCCGACGACTAGCGGGGGCCGGGGATACGCAGTATTTT